A selection of T cell receptor beta chains follows, all from one sample in a study of Graves' ophthalmopathy and Graves' hyperthyroidism. TCRdb reanalysed the multiplex PCR reads using MiXCR and keeps one entry per CDR3 protein. The profile shows tens of thousands of distinct CDR3 sequences, approximately 50% of them singletons. Source material: peripheral blood. The origin of the receptors is an adult woman with Graves' ophthalmopathy. CDR3s include the opening cysteine and the closing phenylalanine or tryptophan. A D gene is named only where the DNA matches it firmly. Expanded clones are given a class, and other clones once, few, many or no size at all.

V: TRBV7-3; J: TRBJ2-3; D: .; size: .; length: 13; CDR3: CASSIQRGDTQYF; DNA: TGTGCCAGCAGCATTCAGAGGGGAGATACGCAGTATTTT
V: TRBV25-1; J: TRBJ2-6; D: .; size: medium-sized; length: 17; CDR3: CASSVLVGGYGANVLTF; DNA: TGTGCCAGCAGTGTACTAGTGGGGGGCTATGGGGCCAACGTCCTGACTTTC
V: TRBV4-1; J: TRBJ2-3; D: .; size: many; length: 14; CDR3: CASSQLGGRNTQYF; DNA: TGCGCCAGCAGCCAGTTGGGGGGAAGGAATACGCAGTATTTT
V: TRBV5-4; J: TRBJ2-1; D: .; size: .; length: 14; CDR3: CASSLPANTGEQFF; DNA: TGTGCCAGCAGCTTGCCAGCGAACACCGGGGAGCAGTTCTTC
V: TRBV7-2; J: TRBJ2-7; D: .; size: once; length: 15; CDR3: CASNPPPGQTYEQYF; DNA: TGTGCCAGCAACCCCCCTCCGGGACAAACCTACGAGCAGTACTTC
V: TRBV7-2; J: TRBJ1-2; D: TRBD1; size: many; length: 17; CDR3: CASSLPGQRTKIYGYTF; DNA: TGTGCCAGCAGCTTGCCGGGACAGCGGACCAAAATCTATGGCTACACCTTC
V: TRBV2; J: TRBJ1-4; D: .; size: .; length: 15; CDR3: CASSLDGRQGEKLFF; DNA: TGTGCCAGCAGTCTCGACGGGCGGCAGGGTGAAAAACTGTTTTTT
V: TRBV20-1; J: TRBJ2-3; D: TRBD1; size: once; length: 14; CDR3: CNADGTGGTDTQYF; DNA: TGCAATGCTGACGGGACAGGGGGAACAGATACGCAGTATTTT
V: TRBV5-1; J: TRBJ2-1; D: TRBD2; size: many; length: 16; CDR3: CASSLWLAGHENEQFF; DNA: TGCGCCAGCAGCTTATGGCTAGCGGGGCACGAAAATGAGCAGTTCTTC
V: TRBV7-2; J: TRBJ1-2; D: .; size: many; length: 15; CDR3: CASSLDRAHNYGYTF; DNA: TGTGCCAGCAGCTTAGACAGGGCCCATAACTATGGCTACACCTTC
V: TRBV9; J: TRBJ1-2; D: .; size: once; length: 15; CDR3: CASSVVWETHYGYTF; DNA: TGTGCCAGCAGCGTAGTTTGGGAGACCCACTATGGCTACACCTTC
V: TRBV10-3; J: TRBJ2-7; D: TRBD2; size: medium-sized; length: 15; CDR3: CAISPSGTSGYEQYF; DNA: TGTGCCATCAGTCCTAGCGGGACGAGCGGCTACGAGCAGTACTTC
V: TRBV4-1; J: TRBJ2-1; D: TRBD2; size: .; length: 15; CDR3: CASSHEGLAGGWQFF; DNA: TGCGCCAGCAGCCACGAGGGACTAGCGGGAGGGTGGCAGTTCTTC
V: TRBV5-6; J: TRBJ1-6; D: .; size: .; length: 14; CDR3: CASMEGTPYSPLHF; DNA: TGTGCCAGCATGGAAGGGACACCTTATTCACCCCTCCACTTT
V: TRBV11-2; J: TRBJ2-7; D: .; size: many; length: 12; CDR3: CASSWGRGEQYF; DNA: TGTGCCAGCAGCTGGGGTAGGGGCGAGCAGTACTTC
V: TRBV10-3; J: TRBJ2-7; D: .; size: .; length: 13; CDR3: CAGGDSNSYEQYF; DNA: TGTGCCGGGGGGGACAGCAACTCCTACGAGCAGTACTTC
V: TRBV15; J: TRBJ1-2; D: .; size: many; length: 16; CDR3: CATSDGGAVGYEGYTF; DNA: TGTGCCACCAGCGACGGAGGGGCGGTGGGGTATGAGGGCTACACCTTC
V: TRBV4-3; J: TRBJ2-5; D: .; size: many; length: 16; CDR3: CASSQDNPPGTETQYF; DNA: TGCGCCAGCAGCCAAGATAATCCACCGGGCACGGAGACCCAGTACTTC
V: TRBV7-3; J: TRBJ2-2; D: .; size: medium-sized; length: 14; CDR3: CASSTTVWTGELFF; DNA: TGTGCCAGCAGCACGACGGTCTGGACCGGGGAGCTGTTTTTT
V: TRBV5-1; J: TRBJ1-2; D: TRBD1; size: many; length: 14; CDR3: CASSLEGTVYGYTF; DNA: TGCGCCAGCAGCTTGGAGGGGACAGTCTATGGCTACACCTTC
V: TRBV6-2/TRBV6-3; J: TRBJ2-5; D: .; size: many; length: 15; CDR3: CASSLDGRRGETQYF; DNA: TGTGCCAGCAGTTTAGACGGGAGAAGGGGAGAGACCCAGTACTTC
V: TRBV7-2; J: TRBJ2-3; D: TRBD2; size: .; length: 17; CDR3: CASSLGPAGAHTDTQYF; DNA: TGTGCCAGCAGTCTTGGACCAGCGGGAGCCCACACAGATACGCAGTATTTT
V: TRBV20-1; J: TRBJ1-1; D: .; size: .; length: 14; CDR3: CSAREWRTSTEAFF; DNA: TGCAGTGCTAGGGAATGGAGGACTTCCACTGAAGCTTTCTTT
V: TRBV15; J: TRBJ1-1; D: .; size: many; length: 14; CDR3: CATSREGKNTEAFF; DNA: TGTGCCACCAGCAGGGAGGGTAAGAACACTGAAGCTTTCTTT
V: TRBV13; J: TRBJ2-7; D: TRBD2; size: many; length: 15; CDR3: CASSGSSGSRYEQYF; DNA: TGTGCCAGCAGCGGCTCTAGCGGGAGTAGGTACGAGCAGTACTTC
V: TRBV2; J: TRBJ2-3; D: .; size: many; length: 14; CDR3: CASLTRRGTDTQYF; DNA: TGTGCCAGCTTGACTAGACGGGGCACAGATACGCAGTATTTT
V: TRBV15; J: TRBJ1-6; D: .; size: medium-sized; length: 15; CDR3: CATSRGGESNSPLHF; DNA: TGTGCCACCAGCAGAGGGGGGGAGAGTAATTCACCCCTCCACTTT
V: TRBV2; J: TRBJ2-5; D: TRBD2; size: .; length: 14; CDR3: CASRRLAVQETQYF; DNA: TGTGCCAGCAGGAGACTAGCGGTCCAAGAGACCCAGTACTTC
V: TRBV28; J: TRBJ1-5; D: .; size: many; length: 12; CDR3: CASRRGLQPQHF; DNA: TGTGCCAGCAGGCGGGGGCTTCAGCCCCAGCATTTT
V: TRBV7-6; J: TRBJ2-3; D: TRBD2; size: many; length: 15; CDR3: CASSLGSSGRAAFYF; DNA: TGTGCCAGCAGCTTAGGATCTAGCGGGAGGGCCGCTTTCTATTTT
V: TRBV7-2; J: TRBJ2-2; D: .; size: .; length: 12; CDR3: CASSLETGELFF; DNA: TGTGCCAGCAGCTTAGAAACGGGGGAGCTGTTTTTT
V: TRBV5-5; J: TRBJ1-3; D: .; size: many; length: 13; CDR3: CASSLGQGNTIYF; DNA: TGTGCCAGCAGCTTGGGACAGGGAAACACCATATATTTT
V: TRBV28; J: TRBJ2-2; D: TRBD1; size: many; length: 16; CDR3: CASRGPGGTNTGELFF; DNA: TGTGCCAGCAGGGGGCCAGGGGGAACGAACACCGGGGAGCTGTTTTTT
V: TRBV7-2; J: TRBJ2-7; D: TRBD2; size: .; length: 13; CDR3: CASGKRGPYEQYF; DNA: TGTGCCAGCGGGAAGCGGGGCCCCTACGAGCAGTACTTC
V: TRBV19; J: TRBJ2-2; D: .; size: .; length: 15; CDR3: CASRTGTKNTGELFF; DNA: TGTGCCAGTAGAACCGGGACCAAGAACACCGGGGAGCTGTTTTTT
V: TRBV6-1; J: TRBJ2-1; D: .; size: .; length: 15; CDR3: CASSQDPSSYSEQLF; DNA: TGTGCCAGCAGCCAAGACCCGAGCTCCTACAGTGAGCAGCTCTTC
V: TRBV20-1; J: TRBJ1-2; D: .; size: .; length: 13; CDR3: CSLFGARNYGYTF; DNA: TGCAGTCTGTTTGGGGCCCGTAACTATGGCTACACCTTC
V: TRBV19; J: TRBJ1-2; D: .; size: .; length: 17; CDR3: CASSRTSGIDTQYGYTF; DNA: TGTGCCAGTAGTAGGACTAGCGGAATAGATACGCAGTATGGCTACACCTTC
V: TRBV19; J: TRBJ1-1; D: .; size: .; length: 15; CDR3: CATTLGPKGLSEAFF; DNA: TGTGCCACCACTCTCGGACCAAAGGGTCTCTCTGAAGCTTTCTTT
V: TRBV19; J: TRBJ2-3; D: .; size: many; length: 14; CDR3: CASSIGSSTDTQYF; DNA: TGTGCCAGTAGTATCGGGAGTAGCACAGATACGCAGTATTTT
V: TRBV10-3; J: TRBJ2-3; D: TRBD1; size: .; length: 17; CDR3: CAISHKPDRGVPDTQYF; DNA: TGTGCCATCTCCCACAAGCCTGACAGGGGAGTCCCAGATACGCAGTATTTT
V: TRBV30; J: TRBJ1-1; D: TRBD1; size: .; length: 16; CDR3: CAWSFDRGDLNTEAFF; DNA: TGTGCCTGGAGCTTTGACAGGGGAGATCTGAACACTGAAGCTTTCTTT
V: TRBV20-1; J: TRBJ2-5; D: .; size: .; length: 14; CDR3: CSAARDGTGETQYF; DNA: TGCAGTGCTGCCCGAGATGGGACGGGGGAGACCCAGTACTTC
V: TRBV24-1; J: TRBJ2-7; D: .; size: medium-sized; length: 13; CDR3: CASKKDSPYEQYF; DNA: TGTGCCTCGAAAAAGGACAGCCCCTACGAGCAGTACTTC
V: TRBV5-4; J: TRBJ2-1; D: TRBD2; size: .; length: 17; CDR3: CASSLELQAGGTNEEFF; DNA: TGTGCCAGCAGCTTGGAACTTCAAGCGGGAGGGACCAATGAGGAGTTCTTC
V: TRBV9; J: TRBJ1-3; D: TRBD1; size: .; length: 15; CDR3: CASSVAGGFGNTIYF; DNA: TGTGCCAGCAGCGTAGCAGGGGGTTTTGGAAACACCATATATTTT
V: TRBV20-1; J: TRBJ1-1; D: TRBD1; size: .; length: 15; CDR3: CSARWAGGGDTEAFF; DNA: TGCAGTGCTAGATGGGCAGGGGGGGGGGACACTGAAGCTTTCTTT
V: TRBV2; J: TRBJ2-5; D: .; size: many; length: 13; CDR3: CASNQLVGETQYF; DNA: TGTGCCAGCAACCAACTAGTTGGAGAGACCCAGTACTTC
V: TRBV18; J: TRBJ1-1; D: .; size: .; length: 14; CDR3: CASSPGTGGTEAFF; DNA: TGTGCCAGCTCACCAGGAACGGGAGGGACTGAAGCTTTCTTT
V: TRBV7-2; J: TRBJ2-7; D: .; size: once; length: 9; CDR3: CASSSSLSF; DNA: TGTGCCAGCAGCTCCAGCCTGTCCTTC
V: TRBV20-1; J: TRBJ1-2; D: TRBD1; size: .; length: 12; CDR3: CSAGGQGYGYTF; DNA: TGCAGTGCTGGGGGACAGGGTTATGGCTACACCTTC
V: TRBV11-2; J: TRBJ1-3; D: .; size: many; length: 16; CDR3: CASSLGRDNPGNTIYF; DNA: TGTGCCAGCAGCTTAGGACGGGACAATCCTGGAAACACCATATATTTT
V: TRBV9; J: TRBJ2-7; D: TRBD2; size: many; length: 14; CDR3: CASSESGRSYEQYF; DNA: TGTGCCAGCAGCGAAAGCGGGAGGTCCTACGAGCAGTACTTC
V: TRBV7-6; J: TRBJ2-6; D: .; size: once; length: 16; CDR3: CASSPVAVSGANVLTF; DNA: TGTGCCAGCAGCCCAGTAGCGGTCTCTGGGGCCAACGTCCTGACTTTC
V: TRBV12-3/TRBV12-4; J: TRBJ1-2; D: .; size: many; length: 12; CDR3: CASSLGGAGYTF; DNA: TGTGCCAGCAGTTTAGGGGGAGCTGGCTACACCTTC
V: TRBV19; J: TRBJ1-1; D: .; size: .; length: 15; CDR3: CASSIDQGWNTEAFF; DNA: TGTGCCAGTAGTATAGACCAGGGCTGGAACACTGAAGCTTTCTTT
V: TRBV4-2; J: TRBJ2-2; D: .; size: many; length: 14; CDR3: CASSPRVDTGELFF; DNA: TGTGCCAGCAGCCCTAGGGTGGACACCGGGGAGCTGTTTTTT
V: TRBV20-1; J: TRBJ2-1; D: TRBD2; size: many; length: 11; CDR3: CSALAGVEQFF; DNA: TGCAGTGCTCTAGCGGGAGTTGAGCAGTTCTTC
V: TRBV6-5; J: TRBJ2-3; D: .; size: many; length: 15; CDR3: CASSYGGMGTDTQYF; DNA: TGTGCCAGCAGTTATGGGGGGATGGGCACAGATACGCAGTATTTT
V: TRBV10-3; J: TRBJ1-2; D: .; size: .; length: 12; CDR3: CAISGGSYGYTF; DNA: TGTGCCATCAGTGGAGGGAGCTATGGCTACACCTTC